The 22 T cell receptor beta chains in this list originate from one sample, sequenced in a study of cytomegalovirus exposure and HLA in healthy donors. PCR employed 60 Vbeta and 13 Jbeta primers. Data came from immunoSEQ multiplex PCR; TCRdb stores just in-frame clones and leaves some out. The sample holds 200,000 to 250,000 clones, 80% to 85% seen once. Sequencing was performed on PBMCs. The receptors shown here come from a boy aged 2 to 9 in good health and CMV-seronegative.

With respect to this clone: This CDR3 is also generated by other DNA sequences in the sample. This rearrangement joins TRBV5-1 to TRBJ2-6; D remains unclear. The CDR3 extends over 15 amino acids. From germline, CDR1 is SGHRS and CDR2 YFSETQ. The V and J ends lost 2 bases and 0 bases respectively, with 6 bases between them. CDR3 amino acids: CASSFGSSGANVLTF. The CDR3 DNA is TGCGCCAGCAGCTTTGGTAGCTCTGGGGCCAACGTCCTGACTTTC. The complete variable domain, with remaining parts taken from reference TRBV5-1 and TRBJ2-6, reads KAGVTQTPRYLIKTRGQQVTLSCSPISGHRSVSWYQQTPGQGLQFLFEYFSETQRNKGNFPGRFSGRQFSNSRSEMNVSTLELGDSALYLCASSFGSSGANVLTFGAGSRLTVL.

This clone has more than one count but fewer than ten. The V gene is TRBV6-5, the J gene TRBJ2-5; 7 nucleotides align to TRBD2. Germline assignment: CDR1 MNHEY and CDR2 SVGAGI. The CDR3 consists of 12 residues. Unmatched junction bases numbered 2, after V lost 8 bases and J lost 2 bases. CDR3 in amino acids: CASRGDQETQYF. DNA for the CDR3: TGTGCCAGCCGGGGGGATCAAGAGACCCAGTACTTC.

The V call is TRBV4-2, the J call TRBJ2-5; TRBD2 agrees at 9 bases. Germline-derived CDR1 and CDR2 are LGHNA and YNFKEQ. The CDR3 spans 15 residues. J gave up 0 bases and V 4 bases, and 3 bases lay outside the gene matches. The CDR3 is CASSLAGGYQETQYF. CDR3 bases: TGTGCCAGCAGCCTTGCGGGGGGGTACCAAGAGACCCAGTACTTC.

This chain uses TRBV7-9 with TRBJ1-1, with D possibly TRBD1 on 6 matching bases. Germline CDR1 reads SEHNR; CDR2 reads FQNEAQ (reference sequence). With 3 bases removed from V and 5 bases from J, the gap between germline ends came to 13 bases. CDR3 length equals 14 residues. The CDR3 nucleotides are TGTGCCAGCAGCTTTGTTACAGGGTATACTGAAGCTTTCTTT. This encodes CASSFVTGYTEAFF.

The chain combines TRBV11-1 with TRBJ2-5, with D uncertain. The V end lost 2 bases, the J end lost 1 base, and 11 bases lay between the germline ends. The CDR3 has 15 amino acids. The germline CDR1 and CDR2 sequences are SGHAT and FQDESV (reference sequence). The CDR3 is CASSLYAGIQETQYF. For the CDR3, the DNA is TGTGCCAGCAGCTTATATGCAGGTATCCAAGAGACCCAGTACTTC.

This rearrangement joins TRBV11-2 to TRBJ2-7, with 7 nucleotides matching TRBD1. This CDR3 spans 14 amino acids. V lost 1 base, J lost 6 bases, and 6 bases stayed unmatched. The germline CDR1 and CDR2 sequences are SGHAT and FQNNGV. CDR3 in DNA: TGTGCCAGCAGCTTAGCCGACAGGGTATCCGAGCAGTACTTC. Residues: CASSLADRVSEQYF.

This chain connects TRBV9 to TRBJ2-2; 7 positions match TRBD1. The ends lost 1 base at V and 4 bases at J; junction bases unmatched: 10. Germline CDR1 and CDR2: SGDLS and YYNGEE. The CDR3 is 17 amino acids. CDR3 in DNA: TGTGCCAGCAGCGTACCATCGACAGGGTCGGGCACCGGGGAGCTGTTTTTT. Translating it yields CASSVPSTGSGTGELFF.

This clone was seen a single time. DNA of the CDR3: TGTGCCAGCAACGGACAGCCCAATGAGCAGTTCTTC. Protein: CASNGQPNEQFF. The genes are TRBV21-1 and TRBJ2-1; the D call TRBD1 from the table was never checked on the DNA. TRBV21-1 is recorded as a pseudogene. The CDR3 runs to 12 residues.

This chain links TRBV7-9 with TRBJ2-1; tentative D call: TRBD2 (6 bases). The CDR3 sequence is 16 residues long. Germline V gives CDR1 SEHNR, CDR2 FQNEAQ (reference sequence). V lost 0 bases and J 3 bases, leaving 12 bases between the germline ends. CDR3 DNA: TGTGCCAGCAGCTTAGCCTTCCGGGACTTCTACAATGAGCAGTTCTTC. It codes for CASSLAFRDFYNEQFF. The full variable domain, completed using reference TRBV7-9 and TRBJ2-1, is DTGVSQNPRHKITKRGQNVTFRCDPISEHNRLYWYRQTLGQGPEFLTYFQNEAQLEKSRLLSDRFSAERPKGSFSTLEIQRTEQGDSAMYLCASSLAFRDFYNEQFFGPGTRLTVL.

The chain couples TRBV9 to TRBJ2-1, with 11 positions matching TRBD2. Germline V gene sequence: CDR1 SGDLS, CDR2 YYNGEE. After removal of 2 bases from V and 9 bases from J, the junction contained 7 bases not matched to a gene. The CDR3 spans 15 residues. This chain's CDR3 is CASSVDGSGGVEQFF. For the CDR3, the DNA is TGTGCCAGCAGCGTGGATGGTAGCGGGGGGGTTGAGCAGTTCTTC.

The rearrangement uses TRBV7-9 and TRBJ2-7; D is unresolved. V shed 3 bases and J shed 2 bases, with 8 bases lying between them. This CDR3 is built from 13 residues. Germline V gene sequence: CDR1 SEHNR, CDR2 FQNEAQ (reference sequence). The CDR3 nucleotides are TGTGCCAGCAGCTTGAACAGTGCCTACGAGCAGTACTTC. It translates to CASSLNSAYEQYF.

The chain links TRBV2 to TRBJ2-3, with D hard to call. The CDR3 sequence is 17 residues long. Germline assignment: CDR1 SNHLY and CDR2 FYNNEI. V was cut by 2 bases and J by 0 bases, with 15 bases left in between. The CDR3 nucleotides are TGTGCCAGCAGTGAATACCAGGCCTCCCCAAGCACAGATACGCAGTATTTT. Protein sequence: CASSEYQASPSTDTQYF.

V usage is TRBV18 and J usage is TRBJ2-2; D might be TRBD1 (6 bases). Trimming shortened V by 5 bases and J by 4 bases, and 23 bases separated the two germline ends. The CDR3 consists of 18 residues. CDR1 and CDR2 from the germline V gene are KGHSH and LQKENI. The CDR3 sequence is CASSALAGTPESTGELFF. CDR3 DNA sequence: TGTGCCAGCTCAGCCTTAGCCGGGACACCCGAGAGCACCGGGGAGCTGTTTTTT.

The V gene is TRBV19, the J gene TRBJ1-4, with unresolved D. The CDR3 length is 14 residues. The V gene lost 7 bases and the J gene lost 5 bases, with 14 bases spanning the gap. Germline CDR1 and CDR2: LNHDA and SQIVND (reference sequence). The CDR3: CASMQTFGNEKLFF. The DNA for the CDR3 is TGTGCCAGTATGCAAACCTTCGGGAATGAAAAACTGTTTTTT.

V usage is TRBV19 and J usage is TRBJ1-5; a possible D gene is TRBD1 (5 bases). Germline CDR1 LNHDA, CDR2 SQIVND (reference sequence). This CDR3 spans 13 amino acids. Trimming took 4 bases from V and 7 from J, leaving 11 bases between them. For the CDR3, the DNA is TGTGCCAGTAGTAAAAGGGGAGGACAGCCCCAGCATTTT. The encoded protein is CASSKRGGQPQHF. Drawing the rest from reference TRBV19 and TRBJ1-5, the complete variable domain is DGGITQSPKYLFRKEGQNVTLSCEQNLNHDAMYWYRQDPGQGLRLIYYSQIVNDFQKGDIAEGYSVSREKKESFPLTVTSAQKNPTAFYLCASSKRGGQPQHFGDGTRLSIL.

The chain has TRBV29-1 and TRBJ2-5; 8 bases align to TRBD1. Unmatched junction bases numbered 3, after V lost 3 bases and J lost 3 bases. CDR1 and CDR2 from the germline V gene are SQVTM and ANQGSEA. The CDR3 totals 13 residues. CDR3 in DNA: TGCAGCGTTGACAGGACAGGGAAAGAGACCCAGTACTTC. This sequence encodes CSVDRTGKETQYF.

This chain connects TRBV5-1 to TRBJ2-5; 12 bases agree with TRBD2. This CDR3 has 17 residues. The germline CDR1 and CDR2 sequences are SGHRS and YFSETQ. J was trimmed by 3 bases and V by 4 bases; bases with no gene match: 10. The CDR3 sequence: CASSTVMASGREETQYF. The DNA for the CDR3 is TGCGCCAGCAGCACGGTTATGGCTAGCGGGAGGGAAGAGACCCAGTACTTC.

This clone occurred a few times. The chain carries TRBV5-4 and TRBJ2-7; D not certain. The CDR3 has 13 residues. Germline CDR1 is SGHNT and CDR2 is YYREEE (reference sequence). V was pared by 1 base and J by 2 bases, with 7 bases between. CDR3 DNA: TGTGCCAGCAGCTTGCCTAGTACCTACGAGCAGTACTTC. Residues: CASSLPSTYEQYF.

The genes are TRBV9 and TRBJ2-3, with 14 bases identical to TRBD2. The CDR3 loop spans 17 amino acids. J gave up 4 bases and V 4 bases, and 8 bases lay outside the gene matches. CDR1 and CDR2 (germline): SGDLS, YYNGEE. The CDR3 here is CASSPEPGLAGADTQYF. The CDR3 DNA reads TGTGCCAGCAGCCCCGAACCGGGACTAGCGGGGGCAGATACGCAGTATTTT.

This clone was seen at least ten times. The rearrangement links TRBV10-3 to TRBJ2-1, with D tentatively TRBD1 (5 bases). Germline-derived CDR1 and CDR2 are ENHRY and SYGVKD. V was trimmed by 0 bases and J by 0 bases, leaving 27 bases between them. This CDR3 is built from 22 residues. This CDR3 is CAISESTRALQGVFSSYNEQFF. CDR3 DNA: TGTGCCATCAGTGAGTCGACTCGGGCCCTGCAAGGGGTCTTTAGCTCCTACAATGAGCAGTTCTTC.

The chain uses TRBV18 and TRBJ2-5; tentatively, D is TRBD2 (5 bases). Germline CDR1 KGHSH, CDR2 LQKENI. Deletions cut 3 bases from V and 4 bases from J, with 9 bases between. The length of the CDR3 is 13 residues. As DNA, the CDR3 is TGTGCCAGCTCACCCTCGGGGTTAGAGACCCAGTACTTC. Protein: CASSPSGLETQYF.

The CDR3 protein is CASGGLGGNTIYF. The CDR3 nucleotides are TGTGCCAGCGGAGGGTTAGGCGGAAACACCATATATTTT. The rearrangement links TRBV28 to TRBJ1-3, with unresolved D. The germline gives CDR1 MDHEN, CDR2 SYDVKM. The V end was cut by 8 bases, the J end by 4 bases, with 12 bases between. The CDR3 is 13 residues long. Together with reference TRBV28 and TRBJ1-3, the CDR3 gives the full variable domain: DVKVTQSSRYLVKRTGEKVFLECVQDMDHENMFWYRQDPGLGLRLIYFSYDVKMKEKGDIPEGYSVSREKKERFSLILESASTNQTSMYLCASGGLGGNTIYFGEGSWLTVV.